Here is one TCR beta chain with its context. The data were produced by immunoSEQ multiplex PCR, yet TCRdb's version contains in-frame clones alone and is incomplete. The data contain under 450,000 clones, 80% to 95% of them singletons. This entry is derived from a study of control samples from healthy donors and cancer patients. V lost 5 bases and J lost 5; bases outside the gene matches: 6. Germline-derived CDR1 and CDR2 are SNHLY and FYNNEI. The CDR3 has 15 amino acids. The chain carries TRBV2 and TRBJ1-4; 9 nucleotides match TRBD1. The source of this sequence is a man between 40 and 49 years old with head and neck cancer. The source material was PBMCs. CDR3 in DNA: TGTGCCAGCAGTCAATACAGGGGGCAGAATGAAAAACTGTTTTTT. Its protein is CASSQYRGQNEKLFF.